The clone carrying this TCR beta chain was counted a few times. TCRdb re-called clones via MiXCR from the PCR reads. The sample lists about 18,000 clones; around 25% were seen once. Nobody among the patients had been given any treatment before thyroid surgery. This entry is derived from a study of metastatic and nonmetastatic thyroid tumors. Turning to the study itself: The authors compared repertoires across blood and tumor or nodule tissue from malignant and benign thyroid patients.

The germline V gene encodes CDR1 LNHDA and CDR2 SQIVND (reference sequence). V was clipped by 9 bases and J by 2 bases, with 14 bases between them. The CDR3 runs 14 residues. The sequence was collected from a female donor with papillary thyroid cancer or a benign thyroid nodule (not recorded which). Some clones in this sample may be carry-over from other donors' samples. The specimen was adjacent normal tissue. The genes are TRBV19 and TRBJ1-3, with D maybe TRBD1 (6 bases). CDR3 sequence: CARMGAGAGNTIYF. In DNA, the CDR3 is TGTGCCAGAATGGGGGCAGGGGCTGGAAACACCATATATTTT.